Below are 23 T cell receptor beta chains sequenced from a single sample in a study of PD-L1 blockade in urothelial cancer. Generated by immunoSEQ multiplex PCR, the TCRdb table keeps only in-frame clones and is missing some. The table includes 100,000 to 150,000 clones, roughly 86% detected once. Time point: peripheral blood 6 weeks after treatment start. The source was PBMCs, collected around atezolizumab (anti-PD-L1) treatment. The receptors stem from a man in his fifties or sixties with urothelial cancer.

This CDR3 is CASRIGDIGVSYEQYF. CDR3 DNA: TGTGCCAGCAGAATAGGGGATATCGGCGTCTCCTACGAGCAGTACTTC. The gene calls are TRBV7-2 and TRBJ2-7; perhaps TRBD1 as D (5 bases). CDR1 is SGHTA and CDR2 is FQGNSA in the germline V gene. CDR3 length: 16 residues. V lost 6 bases and J lost 0, with 18 bases in between.

The chain's CDR3 is CASSSTGTGTRGYTF. Here the CDR3 DNA reads TGTGCCAGCAGTTCAACCGGGACAGGGACTCGTGGCTACACCTTC. The V gene is TRBV28, the J gene TRBJ1-2, with 9 bases that match TRBD1. The junction had 10 bases not matched to a gene; V was cut back by 4 bases and J by 7 bases. Germline CDR1 reads MDHEN; CDR2 reads SYDVKM. The CDR3 is 15 amino acids.

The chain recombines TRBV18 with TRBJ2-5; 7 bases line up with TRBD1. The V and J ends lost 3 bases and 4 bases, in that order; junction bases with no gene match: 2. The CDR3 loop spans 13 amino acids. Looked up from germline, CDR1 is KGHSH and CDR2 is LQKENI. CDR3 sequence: CASSPTGVETQYF. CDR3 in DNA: TGTGCCAGCTCACCCACAGGGGTAGAGACCCAGTACTTC.

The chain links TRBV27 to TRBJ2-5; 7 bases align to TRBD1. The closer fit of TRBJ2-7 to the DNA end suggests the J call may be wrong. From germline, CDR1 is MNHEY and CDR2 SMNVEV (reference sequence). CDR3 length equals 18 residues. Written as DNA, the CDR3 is TGTGCCAGCAGTCCAAGCCCCGACAGGGATCCCTCCACCGTCGAGCAGTACTTC. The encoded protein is CASSPSPDRDPSTVEQYF.

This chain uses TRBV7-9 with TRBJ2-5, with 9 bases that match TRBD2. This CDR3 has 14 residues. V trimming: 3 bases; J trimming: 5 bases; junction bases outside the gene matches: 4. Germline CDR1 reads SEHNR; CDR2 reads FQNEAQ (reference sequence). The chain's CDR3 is CASSFSGSLETQYF. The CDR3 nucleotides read TGTGCCAGCAGCTTTAGCGGGAGCTTGGAGACCCAGTACTTC.

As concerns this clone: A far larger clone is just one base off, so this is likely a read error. The CDR3 loop is CASSFARDYEQYF. The CDR3 DNA reads as TGTGCCAGCAGTTTTGCCAGGGACTACGAGCAGTACTTC. The chain recombines TRBV27 with TRBJ2-7; a weak D match, TRBD1 (5 bases). The CDR3 sequence is 13 residues long. Germline-derived CDR1 and CDR2 are MNHEY and SMNVEV (reference sequence). With 3 bases removed from V and 3 bases from J, the gap between germline ends came to 9 bases.

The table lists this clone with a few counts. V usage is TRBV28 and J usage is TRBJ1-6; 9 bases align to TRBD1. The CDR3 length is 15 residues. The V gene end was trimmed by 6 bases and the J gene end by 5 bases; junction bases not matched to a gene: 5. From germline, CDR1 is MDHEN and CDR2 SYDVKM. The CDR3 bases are TGTGCCAGCAGGGAGACAGGGGGTCATAATTCACCCCTCCACTTT. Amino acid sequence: CASRETGGHNSPLHF.

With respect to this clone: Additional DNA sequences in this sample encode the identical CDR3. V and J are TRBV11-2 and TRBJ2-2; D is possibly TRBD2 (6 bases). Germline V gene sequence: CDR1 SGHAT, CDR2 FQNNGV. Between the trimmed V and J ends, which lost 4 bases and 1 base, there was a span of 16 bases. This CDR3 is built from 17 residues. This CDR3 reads CASSSPIGTGNTGELFF. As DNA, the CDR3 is TGTGCCAGCAGCTCGCCGATCGGGACTGGGAACACCGGGGAGCTGTTTTTT. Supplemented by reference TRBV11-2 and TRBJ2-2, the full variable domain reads EAGVAQSPRYKIIEKRQSVAFWCNPISGHATLYWYQQILGQGPKLLIQFQNNGVVDDSQLPKDRFSAERLKGVDSTLKIQPAKLEDSAVYLCASSSPIGTGNTGELFFGEGSRLTVL.

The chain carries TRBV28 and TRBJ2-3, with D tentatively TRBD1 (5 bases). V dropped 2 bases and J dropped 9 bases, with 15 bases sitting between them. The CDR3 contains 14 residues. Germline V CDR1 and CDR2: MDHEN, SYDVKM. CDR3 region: CASSLGALRRTQYF. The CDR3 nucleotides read TGTGCCAGCAGTTTAGGGGCCCTCCGGCGGACGCAGTATTTT.

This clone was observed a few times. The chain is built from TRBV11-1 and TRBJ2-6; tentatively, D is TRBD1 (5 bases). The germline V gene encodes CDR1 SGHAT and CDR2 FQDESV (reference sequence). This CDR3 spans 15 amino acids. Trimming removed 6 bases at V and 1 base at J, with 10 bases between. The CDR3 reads CASRGQLSGANVLTF. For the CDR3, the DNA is TGTGCCAGCAGGGGGCAACTTTCTGGGGCCAACGTCCTGACTTTC.

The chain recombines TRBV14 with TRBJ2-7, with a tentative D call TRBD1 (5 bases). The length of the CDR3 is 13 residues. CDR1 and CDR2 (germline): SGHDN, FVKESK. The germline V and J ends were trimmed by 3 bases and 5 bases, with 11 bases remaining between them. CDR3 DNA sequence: TGTGCCAGCAGCCATAAACAGGCCGACGAGCAGTACTTC. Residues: CASSHKQADEQYF.

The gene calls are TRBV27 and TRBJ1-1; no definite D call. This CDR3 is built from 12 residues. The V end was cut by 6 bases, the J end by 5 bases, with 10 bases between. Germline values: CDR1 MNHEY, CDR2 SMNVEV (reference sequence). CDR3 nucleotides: TGTGCCAGCAGGAGGTATGGGACTGAAGCTTTCTTT. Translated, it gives CASRRYGTEAFF.

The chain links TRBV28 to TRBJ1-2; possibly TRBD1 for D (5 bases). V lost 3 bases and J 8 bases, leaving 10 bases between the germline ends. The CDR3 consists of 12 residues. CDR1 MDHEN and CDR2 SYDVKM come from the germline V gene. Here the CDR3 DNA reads TGTGCCAGCAGTTTTAGGCGGGGGGGCTACACCTTC. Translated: CASSFRRGGYTF.

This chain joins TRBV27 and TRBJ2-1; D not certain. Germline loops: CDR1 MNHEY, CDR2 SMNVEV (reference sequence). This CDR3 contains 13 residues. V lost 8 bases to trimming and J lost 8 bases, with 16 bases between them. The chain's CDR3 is CASRNNYGDEQFF. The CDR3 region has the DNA TGTGCCAGCCGTAATAACTACGGAGATGAGCAGTTCTTC.

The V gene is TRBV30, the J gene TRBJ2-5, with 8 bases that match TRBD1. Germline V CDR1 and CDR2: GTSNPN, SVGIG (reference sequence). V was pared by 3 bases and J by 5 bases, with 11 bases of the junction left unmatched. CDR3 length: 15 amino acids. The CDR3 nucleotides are TGTGCCTGGAGGGCCCCCGGGACAGGCGGCGAGACCCAGTACTTC. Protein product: CAWRAPGTGGETQYF.

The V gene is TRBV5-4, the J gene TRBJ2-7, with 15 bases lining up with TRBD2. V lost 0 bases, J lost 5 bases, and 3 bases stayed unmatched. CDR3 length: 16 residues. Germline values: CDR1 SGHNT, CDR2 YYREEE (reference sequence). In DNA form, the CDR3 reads TGTGCCAGCAGCTTGGGGACTAGCGGGAGGGCCGACGAGCAGTACTTC. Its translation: CASSLGTSGRADEQYF.

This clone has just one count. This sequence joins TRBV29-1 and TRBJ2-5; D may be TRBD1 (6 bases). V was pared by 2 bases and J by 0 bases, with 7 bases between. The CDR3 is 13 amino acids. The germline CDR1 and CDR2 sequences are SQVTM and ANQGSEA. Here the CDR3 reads CSVERTDQETQYF. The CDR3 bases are TGCAGCGTTGAAAGGACAGACCAAGAGACCCAGTACTTC.

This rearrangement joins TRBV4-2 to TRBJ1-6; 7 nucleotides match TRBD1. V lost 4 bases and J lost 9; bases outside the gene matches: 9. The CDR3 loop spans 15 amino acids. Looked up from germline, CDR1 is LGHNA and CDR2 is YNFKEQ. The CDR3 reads CASSPGGQGGSPLHF. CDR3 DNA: TGTGCCAGCAGCCCTGGAGGGCAGGGGGGTTCACCCCTCCACTTT.

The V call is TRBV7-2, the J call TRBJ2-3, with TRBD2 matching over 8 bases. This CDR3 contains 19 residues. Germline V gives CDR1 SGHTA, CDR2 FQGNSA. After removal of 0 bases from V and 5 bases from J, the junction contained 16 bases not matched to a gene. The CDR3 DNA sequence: TGTGCCAGCAGCTTAGCGCTATTGAATAGCGGGACCCGGGGAGATACGCAGTATTTT. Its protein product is CASSLALLNSGTRGDTQYF. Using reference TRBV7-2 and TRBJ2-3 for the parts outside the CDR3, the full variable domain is GAGVSQSPSNKVTEKGKDVELRCDPISGHTALYWYRQSLGQGLEFLIYFQGNSAPDKSGLPSDRFSAERTGGSVSTLTIQRTQQEDSAVYLCASSLALLNSGTRGDTQYFGPGTRLTVL.

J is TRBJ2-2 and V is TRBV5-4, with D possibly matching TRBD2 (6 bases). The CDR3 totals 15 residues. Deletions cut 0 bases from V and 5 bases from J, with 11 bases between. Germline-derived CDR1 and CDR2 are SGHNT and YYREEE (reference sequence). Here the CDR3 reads CASSLELALTGELFF. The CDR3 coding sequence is TGTGCCAGCAGCTTGGAGCTAGCGCTAACCGGGGAGCTGTTTTTT. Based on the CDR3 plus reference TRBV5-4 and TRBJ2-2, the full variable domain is ETGVTQSPTHLIKTRGQQVTLRCSSQSGHNTVSWYQQALGQGPQFIFQYYREEENGRGNFPPRFSGLQFPNYSSELNVNALELDDSALYLCASSLELALTGELFFGEGSRLTVL.

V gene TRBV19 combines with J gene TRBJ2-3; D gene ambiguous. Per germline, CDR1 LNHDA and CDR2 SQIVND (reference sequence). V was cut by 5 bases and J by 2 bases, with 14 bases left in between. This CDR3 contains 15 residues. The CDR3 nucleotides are TGTGCCAGTAGTCCCCTTGGTACTCCCACAGATACGCAGTATTTT. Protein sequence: CASSPLGTPTDTQYF.

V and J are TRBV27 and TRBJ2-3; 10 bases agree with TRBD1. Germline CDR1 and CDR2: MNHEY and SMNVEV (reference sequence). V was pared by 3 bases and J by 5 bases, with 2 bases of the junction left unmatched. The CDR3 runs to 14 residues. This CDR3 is CASSLDRGIDTQYF. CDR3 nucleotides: TGTGCCAGCAGTTTGGACAGGGGGATAGATACGCAGTATTTT.

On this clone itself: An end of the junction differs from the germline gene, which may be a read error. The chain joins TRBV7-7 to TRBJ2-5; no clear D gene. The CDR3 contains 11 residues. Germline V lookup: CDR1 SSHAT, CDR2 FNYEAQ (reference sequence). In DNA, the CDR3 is TGTGCTAGCAGCTCTCGGGAGACCCAGTACTTC. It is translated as CASSSRETQYF.